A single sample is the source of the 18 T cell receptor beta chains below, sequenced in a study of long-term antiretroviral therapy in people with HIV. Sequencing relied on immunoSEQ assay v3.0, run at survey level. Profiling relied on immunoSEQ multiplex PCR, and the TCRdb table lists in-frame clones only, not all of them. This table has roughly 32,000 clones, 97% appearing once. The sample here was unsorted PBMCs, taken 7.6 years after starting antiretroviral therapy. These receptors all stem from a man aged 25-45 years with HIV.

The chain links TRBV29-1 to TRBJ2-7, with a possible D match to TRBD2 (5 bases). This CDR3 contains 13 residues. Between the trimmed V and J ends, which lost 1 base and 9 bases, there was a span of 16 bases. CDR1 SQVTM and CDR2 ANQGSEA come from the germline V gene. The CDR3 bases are TGCAGCGTTGAAGCTAGCAAATCAACTGGGCAGTACTTC. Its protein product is CSVEASKSTGQYF.

The CDR3 DNA is TGTGCCAGCAGCCAGGCCGGGGGGGTCCAGGATGAGCAGTTCTTC. It codes for CASSQAGGVQDEQFF. V usage is TRBV9 and J usage is TRBJ2-1; 8 nucleotides match TRBD2. CDR1 is SGDLS, CDR2 YYNGEE, per germline. Unmatched junction bases numbered 11, after V lost 4 bases and J lost 8 bases. This CDR3 is built from 15 residues.

The CDR3 nucleotides are TGTGCCAGCAGCCCCGACAGGGGGAATCAGCCCCAGCATTTT. It translates to CASSPDRGNQPQHF. The J gene is TRBJ1-5, the V gene TRBV6-5; 9 bases match TRBD1. The V and J ends lost 6 bases and 4 bases, in that order; junction bases with no gene match: 4. Germline V gene sequence: CDR1 MNHEY, CDR2 SVGAGI. The CDR3 loop spans 14 amino acids.

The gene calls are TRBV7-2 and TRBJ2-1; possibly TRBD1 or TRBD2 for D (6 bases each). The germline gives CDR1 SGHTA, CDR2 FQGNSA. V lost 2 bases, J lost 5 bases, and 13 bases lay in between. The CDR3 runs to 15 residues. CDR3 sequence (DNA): TGTGCCAGCAGCTTAAGGGGGGACTTCGACAATGAGCAGTTCTTC. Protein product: CASSLRGDFDNEQFF.

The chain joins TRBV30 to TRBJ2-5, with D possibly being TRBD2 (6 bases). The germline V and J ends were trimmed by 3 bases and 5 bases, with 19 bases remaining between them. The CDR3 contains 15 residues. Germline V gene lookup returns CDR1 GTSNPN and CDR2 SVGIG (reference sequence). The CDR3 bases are TGTGCCTGGAGGTTTGGAGGGGCGGGCATGGAGACCCAGTACTTC. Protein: CAWRFGGAGMETQYF.

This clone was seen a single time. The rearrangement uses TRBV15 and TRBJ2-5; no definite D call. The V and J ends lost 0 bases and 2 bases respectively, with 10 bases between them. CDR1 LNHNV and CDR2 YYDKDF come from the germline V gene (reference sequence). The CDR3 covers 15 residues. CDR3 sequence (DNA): TGTGCCACCAGCAGAGATGAGGCAGGACAAGAGACCCAGTACTTC. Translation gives CATSRDEAGQETQYF.

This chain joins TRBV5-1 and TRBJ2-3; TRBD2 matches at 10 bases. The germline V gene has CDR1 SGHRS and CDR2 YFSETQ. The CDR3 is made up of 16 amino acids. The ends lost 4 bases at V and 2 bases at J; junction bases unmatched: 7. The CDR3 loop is CASSPPLAGFTDTQYF. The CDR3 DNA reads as TGCGCCAGCAGCCCCCCACTAGCGGGGTTCACAGATACGCAGTATTTT.

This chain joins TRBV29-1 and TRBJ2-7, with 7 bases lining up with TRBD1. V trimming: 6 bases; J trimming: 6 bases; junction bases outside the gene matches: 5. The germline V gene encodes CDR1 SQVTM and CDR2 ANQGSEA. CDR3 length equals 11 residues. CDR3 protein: CSVVQGFEQYF. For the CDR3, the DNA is TGCAGCGTGGTACAGGGGTTCGAGCAGTACTTC.

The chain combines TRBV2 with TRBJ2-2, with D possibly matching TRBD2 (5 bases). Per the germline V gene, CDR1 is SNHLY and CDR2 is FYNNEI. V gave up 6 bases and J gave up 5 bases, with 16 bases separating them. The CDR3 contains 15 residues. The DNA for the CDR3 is TGTGCCAGCAGGAAAAGGATGGGCGGGACCGGGGAGCTGTTTTTT. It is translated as CASRKRMGGTGELFF.

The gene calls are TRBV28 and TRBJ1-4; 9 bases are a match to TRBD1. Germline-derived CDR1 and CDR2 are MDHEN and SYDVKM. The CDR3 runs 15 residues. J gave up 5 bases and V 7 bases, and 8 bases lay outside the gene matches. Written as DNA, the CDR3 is TGTGCCAGCACCGACTGGGGGACAGGGAATGAAAAACTGTTTTTT. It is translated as CASTDWGTGNEKLFF. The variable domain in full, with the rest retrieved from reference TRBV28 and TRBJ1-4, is DVKVTQSSRYLVKRTGEKVFLECVQDMDHENMFWYRQDPGLGLRLIYFSYDVKMKEKGDIPEGYSVSREKKERFSLILESASTNQTSMYLCASTDWGTGNEKLFFGSGTQLSVL.

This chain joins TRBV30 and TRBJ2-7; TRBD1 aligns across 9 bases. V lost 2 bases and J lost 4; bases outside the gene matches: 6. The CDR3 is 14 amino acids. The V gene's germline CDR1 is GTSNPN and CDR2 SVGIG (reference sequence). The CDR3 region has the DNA TGTGCCTGGAGTACGGACAGGGGCCCATACGAGCAGTACTTC. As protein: CAWSTDRGPYEQYF.

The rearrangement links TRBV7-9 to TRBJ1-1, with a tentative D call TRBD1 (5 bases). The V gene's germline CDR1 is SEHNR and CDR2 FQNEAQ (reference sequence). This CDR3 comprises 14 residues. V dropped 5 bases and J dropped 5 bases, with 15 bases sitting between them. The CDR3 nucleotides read TGTGCCAGCAGCCGCATGGGGGTGTTGACTGAAGCTTTCTTT. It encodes CASSRMGVLTEAFF.

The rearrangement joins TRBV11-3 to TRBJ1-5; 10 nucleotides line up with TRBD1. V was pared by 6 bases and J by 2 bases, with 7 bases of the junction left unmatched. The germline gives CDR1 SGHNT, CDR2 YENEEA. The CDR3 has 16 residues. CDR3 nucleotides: TGTGCCAGCAGTTCTGACAGGGGGCCTGGCAATCAGCCCCAGCATTTT. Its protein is CASSSDRGPGNQPQHF.

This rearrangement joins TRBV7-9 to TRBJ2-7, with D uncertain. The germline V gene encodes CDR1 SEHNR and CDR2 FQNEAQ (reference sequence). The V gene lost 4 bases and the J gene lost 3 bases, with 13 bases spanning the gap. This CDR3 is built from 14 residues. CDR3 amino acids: CASSSFPPGYEQYF. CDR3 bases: TGTGCCAGCAGCTCTTTCCCGCCCGGCTACGAGCAGTACTTC.

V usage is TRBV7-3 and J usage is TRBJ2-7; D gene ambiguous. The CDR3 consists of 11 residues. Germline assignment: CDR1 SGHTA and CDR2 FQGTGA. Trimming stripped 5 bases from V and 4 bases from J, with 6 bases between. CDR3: CASSRAYEQYF. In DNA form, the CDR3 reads TGTGCCAGCAGCCGGGCTTACGAGCAGTACTTC.

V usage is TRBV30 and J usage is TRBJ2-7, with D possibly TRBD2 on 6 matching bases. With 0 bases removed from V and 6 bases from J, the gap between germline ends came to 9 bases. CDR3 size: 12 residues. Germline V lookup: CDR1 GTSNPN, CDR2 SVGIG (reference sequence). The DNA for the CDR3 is TGTGCCTGGAGTGTATCGCGGGGCGAGCAGTACTTC. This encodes CAWSVSRGEQYF.

DNA for the CDR3: TGTGCCAGCAGTTTCGCGGGGAGCAATCAGCCCCAGCATTTT. Translating it yields CASSFAGSNQPQHF. This chain joins TRBV28 and TRBJ1-5; D gene ambiguous. CDR1 is MDHEN and CDR2 is SYDVKM in the germline V gene. Trimming took off 3 bases at V and 1 base at J, with 7 bases between the two ends. There are 14 residues in the CDR3.

Written as DNA, the CDR3 is TGTGCCAGCAGGATCTACAGGGGTAGTGTGGATACTGAAGCTTTCTTT. It codes for CASRIYRGSVDTEAFF. The chain links TRBV5-4 to TRBJ1-1; 7 bases agree with TRBD1. This CDR3 is built from 16 residues. Germline CDR1 SGHNT, CDR2 YYREEE (reference sequence). V lost 5 bases and J lost 5; bases outside the gene matches: 15.